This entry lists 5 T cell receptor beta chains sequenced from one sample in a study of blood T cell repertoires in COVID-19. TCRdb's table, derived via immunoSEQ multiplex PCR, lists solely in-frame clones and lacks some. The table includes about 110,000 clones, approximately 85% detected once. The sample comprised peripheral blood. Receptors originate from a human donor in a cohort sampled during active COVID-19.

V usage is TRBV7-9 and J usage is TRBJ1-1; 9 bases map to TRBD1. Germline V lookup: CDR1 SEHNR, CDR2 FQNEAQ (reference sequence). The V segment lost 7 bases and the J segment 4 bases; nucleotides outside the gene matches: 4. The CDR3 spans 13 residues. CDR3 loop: CASTRQGGTEAFF. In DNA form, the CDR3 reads TGTGCCAGCACCAGACAGGGGGGCACTGAAGCTTTCTTT.

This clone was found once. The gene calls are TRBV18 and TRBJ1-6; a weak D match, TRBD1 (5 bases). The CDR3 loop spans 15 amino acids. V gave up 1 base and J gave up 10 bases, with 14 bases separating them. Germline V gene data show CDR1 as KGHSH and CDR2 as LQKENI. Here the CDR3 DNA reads TGTGCCAGCTCACCACAATCCCCGGACACCTCACCCCTCCACTTT. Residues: CASSPQSPDTSPLHF.

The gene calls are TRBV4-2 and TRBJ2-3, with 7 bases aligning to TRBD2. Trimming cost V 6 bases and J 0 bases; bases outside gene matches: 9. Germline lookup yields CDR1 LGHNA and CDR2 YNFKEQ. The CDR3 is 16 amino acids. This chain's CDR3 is CASRRKAGPSTDTQYF. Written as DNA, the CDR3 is TGTGCCAGCAGACGAAAAGCGGGGCCTAGCACAGATACGCAGTATTTT.

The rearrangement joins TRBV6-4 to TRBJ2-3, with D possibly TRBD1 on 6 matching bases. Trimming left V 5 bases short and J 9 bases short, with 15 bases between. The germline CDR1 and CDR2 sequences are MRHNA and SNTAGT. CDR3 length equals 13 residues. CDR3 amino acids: CASSPRGRETQYF. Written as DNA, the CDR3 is TGTGCCAGCAGTCCCAGGGGAAGGGAGACGCAGTATTTT.

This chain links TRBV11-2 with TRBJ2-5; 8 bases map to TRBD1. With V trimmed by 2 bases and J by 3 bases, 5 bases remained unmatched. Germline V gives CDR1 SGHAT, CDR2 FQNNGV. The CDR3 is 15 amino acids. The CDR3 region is CASSLSTTGEETQYF. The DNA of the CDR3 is TGTGCCAGCAGCTTAAGTACGACAGGGGAAGAGACCCAGTACTTC.